The 12 T cell receptor beta chains given below trace back to one sample, sequenced in a study of CD8 T cells in cerebrospinal fluid in Alzheimer's disease. Reprocessing the 10x single-cell sequencing reads, TCRdb reports a single entry for every CDR3 protein and omits DNA. The repertoire table contains fewer than 2,000 distinct CDR3 sequences. Specimen: cerebrospinal fluid. The source of these receptors is a human donor with mild cognitive impairment.

This clonotype is identified as medium-sized from frequency. The chain employs TRBV7-9 and TRBJ2-7; TCRdb proposes TRBD2, but this gene call is untestable without DNA. Germline loops: CDR1 SEHNR, CDR2 FQNEAQ (reference sequence). CDR3 length: 17 amino acids. CDR3 protein: CASSLRAGGPVGDEQYF.

The chain is built from TRBV12-3 or TRBV12-4 and TRBJ1-2; TCRdb indicates TRBD1, and absent DNA this call remains unverified. The CDR3 is 15 amino acids. CDR3 sequence: CASRETGEEGYGYTF.

By frequency, this clonotype is medium-sized. The rearrangement uses TRBV12-3 or TRBV12-4 and TRBJ1-2; absent DNA, TCRdb's TRBD1 call cannot be checked. This CDR3 has 13 amino acids. The CDR3 protein is CASSLGQGGGYTF.

This clonotype registers medium-sized by frequency. CDR3 in amino acids: CASSLADYSYEQYF. The chain links TRBV5-1 to TRBJ2-7; TCRdb selects TRBD2, and the lack of DNA leaves this call unchecked. This CDR3 spans 14 amino acids. In germline, CDR1 is SGHRS, CDR2 YFSETQ.

This clonotype is medium-sized (0.01 to 0.1%) by frequency. This sequence joins TRBV3-1 and TRBJ2-1. The CDR3 spans 13 residues. Germline CDR1 reads LGHDT; CDR2 reads YNNKEL (reference sequence). This CDR3 is CASSQVYGNEQFF.

This clonotype counts as medium-sized by frequency. This chain links TRBV9 with TRBJ2-1. This CDR3 contains 15 residues. The germline CDR1 and CDR2 sequences are SGDLS and YYNGEE. The CDR3 sequence: CASSVGRWGVDEQFF.

In terms of frequency, this clonotype is medium-sized (0.01 to 0.1%). The rearrangement joins TRBV28 to TRBJ1-6; TCRdb selects TRBD1, and the lack of DNA leaves this call unchecked. Germline CDR1 MDHEN, CDR2 SYDVKM. CDR3 size: 18 residues. The CDR3: CASSSPLDRGLNNSPLHF.

This clonotype is called medium-sized based on its frequency. V usage is TRBV2 and J usage is TRBJ2-5; TCRdb designates TRBD1, a call that cannot be tested without DNA. This CDR3 region has 13 residues. Looked up from germline, CDR1 is SNHLY and CDR2 is FYNNEI. CDR3 loop: CASSKTGQETQYF.

According to its frequency, this clonotype is medium-sized. This chain connects TRBV2 to TRBJ2-5; TCRdb outputs TRBD2, but without DNA this stays unchecked. The CDR3 sequence is 18 residues long. Germline CDR1 SNHLY, CDR2 FYNNEI. The CDR3 is CASSAWGSGRVYQETQYF. The full variable domain, its missing parts supplied by reference TRBV2 and TRBJ2-5, is EPEVTQTPSHQVTQMGQEVILRCVPISNHLYFYWYRQILGQKVEFLVSFYNNEISEKSEIFDDQFSVERPDGSNFTLKIRSTKLEDSAMYFCASSAWGSGRVYQETQYFGPGTRLLVL.

This clonotype is deemed medium-sized by its frequency. This rearrangement joins TRBV7-6 to TRBJ2-1; TCRdb reports TRBD1, a call that lacks DNA to check it against. Germline CDR1 reads SGHVS; CDR2 reads FNYEAQ. The CDR3 length is 17 residues. The CDR3 here is CASSQTGTGIGYNEQFF.

Frequency places this clonotype as medium-sized. The chain recombines TRBV20-1 with TRBJ1-3; TCRdb proposes TRBD1, but this gene call is untestable without DNA. Germline-derived CDR1 and CDR2 are DFQATT and SNEGSKA (reference sequence). This CDR3 has 15 residues. CDR3: CSASGVGQGANTIYF.

In terms of frequency, this clonotype is medium-sized. The chain uses TRBV7-3 and TRBJ2-3; absent DNA, TCRdb's TRBD2 call cannot be checked. From germline, CDR1 is SGHTA and CDR2 FQGTGA. This CDR3 contains 15 residues. This CDR3 is CASSSGGVTTDTQYF.